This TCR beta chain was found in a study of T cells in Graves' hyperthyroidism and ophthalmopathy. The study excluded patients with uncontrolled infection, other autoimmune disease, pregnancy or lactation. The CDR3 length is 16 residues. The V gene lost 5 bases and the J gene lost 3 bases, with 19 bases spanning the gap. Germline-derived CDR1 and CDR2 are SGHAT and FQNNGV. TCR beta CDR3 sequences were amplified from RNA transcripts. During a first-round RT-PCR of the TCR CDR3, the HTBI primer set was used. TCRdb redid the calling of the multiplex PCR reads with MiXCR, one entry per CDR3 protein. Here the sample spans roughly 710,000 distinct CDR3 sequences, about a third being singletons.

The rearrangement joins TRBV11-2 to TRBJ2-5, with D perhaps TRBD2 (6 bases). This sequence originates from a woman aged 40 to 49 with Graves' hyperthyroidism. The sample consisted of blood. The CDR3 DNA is TGTGCCAGCAGCGCAGCCGACCTGGGGGAGGAAGAGACCCAGTACTTC. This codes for CASSAADLGEEETQYF.